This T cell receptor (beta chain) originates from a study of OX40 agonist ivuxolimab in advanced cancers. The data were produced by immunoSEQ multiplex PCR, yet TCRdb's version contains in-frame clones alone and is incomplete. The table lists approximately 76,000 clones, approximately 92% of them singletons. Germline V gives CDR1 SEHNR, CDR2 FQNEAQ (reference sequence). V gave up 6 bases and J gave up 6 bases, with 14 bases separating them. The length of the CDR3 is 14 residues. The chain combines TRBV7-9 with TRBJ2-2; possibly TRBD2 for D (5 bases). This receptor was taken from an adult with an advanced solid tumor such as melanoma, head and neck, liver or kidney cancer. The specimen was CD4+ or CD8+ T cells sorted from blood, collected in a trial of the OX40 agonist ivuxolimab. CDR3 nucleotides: TGTGCCAGCAGTTTCGTCAGCGGCCCCGGGGAGCTGTTTTTT. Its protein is CASSFVSGPGELFF. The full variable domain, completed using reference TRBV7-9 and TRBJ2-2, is DTGVSQNPRHKITKRGQNVTFRCDPISEHNRLYWYRQTLGQGPEFLTYFQNEAQLEKSRLLSDRFSAERPKGSFSTLEIQRTEQGDSAMYLCASSFVSGPGELFFGEGSRLTVL.